Shown below are 15 T cell receptor beta chains from a single sample sequenced in a study of regulatory T cells in long-lasting Graves disease. Time point in this sample: newly diagnosed GD, antithyroid drugs for less than 3 months. Following extraction of RNA from PBMCs, that RNA was used to make the TCR library. Construction of TCR beta libraries relied on iRepertoire HTBI primers and on Arm-PCR targeting CDR3 regions. TCRdb reprocessed the multiplex PCR reads with MiXCR, giving one entry per CDR3 protein. The table lists roughly 500,000 distinct CDR3 sequences, more than 10% of them singletons. These same data were also listed under a study on T cells in Graves' hyperthyroidism and ophthalmopathy.

The source material was peripheral blood mononuclear cells (PBMCs), sampled at new diagnosis, from a patient treated with antithyroid drugs. The receptors were gathered from a woman aged 30 to 39 with Graves disease.

Ten or more counts support this clonotype. The chain is built from TRBV19 and TRBJ1-1; D is unresolved. The germline V gene has CDR1 LNHDA and CDR2 SQIVND (reference sequence). The CDR3 totals 12 residues. V shed 3 bases and J shed 3 bases, with 5 bases lying between them. As DNA, the CDR3 is TGTGCCAGTAGTATTTGGGACACTGAAGCTTTCTTT. This codes for CASSIWDTEAFF.

V usage is TRBV24-1 and J usage is TRBJ1-3, with TRBD1 as a possible D gene (5 bases). Trimming stripped 4 bases from V and 0 bases from J, with 15 bases between. Germline CDR1 reads KGHDR; CDR2 reads SFDVKD. The CDR3 length is 17 residues. CDR3: CATSDASPGTSGNTIYF. CDR3 coding DNA: TGTGCCACCAGTGACGCAAGTCCAGGGACCTCTGGAAACACCATATATTTT.

At least ten counts were recorded for this clonotype. V is TRBV28 and J is TRBJ2-1; no clear D gene. CDR1 and CDR2 from the germline V gene are MDHEN and SYDVKM. V was pared by 3 bases and J by 6 bases, with 15 bases between. The CDR3 is 15 residues long. The CDR3 bases are TGTGCCAGCAGTTTGCTCCTCCCTCTCGGCAATGAGCAGTTCTTC. Translated, it gives CASSLLLPLGNEQFF.

This clonotype was detected ten times or more. V usage is TRBV7-2 and J usage is TRBJ2-4; D is uncertain. Germline V gene data show CDR1 as SGHTA and CDR2 as FQGNSA. Trimming cost V 5 bases and J 0 bases, with 8 bases left between them. CDR3 length equals 14 residues. The CDR3 protein is CASSPKIAKNIQYF. CDR3 sequence (DNA): TGTGCCAGCAGCCCCAAGATAGCCAAAAACATTCAGTACTTC.

The chain has TRBV5-1 and TRBJ2-3; TRBD2 agrees at 12 bases. J lost 7 bases, V lost 0 bases, and 15 bases had no gene match. Looked up from germline, CDR1 is SGHRS and CDR2 is YFSETQ. The CDR3 sequence is 19 residues long. CDR3 DNA: TGCGCCAGCAGCTTGGTATCGCTAGCGGGAGGGCCAGAACCGTATACGCAGTATTTT. It encodes CASSLVSLAGGPEPYTQYF.

The chain has TRBV20-1 and TRBJ2-1; 9 positions match TRBD2. This CDR3 is 14 amino acids long. Looked up from germline, CDR1 is DFQATT and CDR2 is SNEGSKA (reference sequence). Unmatched junction bases numbered 11, after V lost 5 bases and J lost 9 bases. CDR3 residues: CSARTGTSFFEQFF. In nucleotides, the CDR3 is TGCAGTGCTCGTACCGGGACTAGCTTCTTTGAGCAGTTCTTC.

This clonotype showed up just a few times. V is TRBV29-1 and J is TRBJ2-7; D remains ambiguous. The length of the CDR3 is 12 residues. V was pared by 4 bases and J by 1 base, with 8 bases between. Germline CDR1 reads SQVTM; CDR2 reads ANQGSEA. CDR3 amino acids: CSVVQESYEQYF. The CDR3 bases are TGCAGCGTTGTTCAGGAGTCCTACGAGCAGTACTTC.

This clonotype was counted many times. This sequence joins TRBV2 and TRBJ2-1, with a tentative D call TRBD2 (6 bases). The CDR3 has 16 amino acids. Trimming stripped 4 bases from V and 14 bases from J, with 27 bases between. Germline CDR1 reads SNHLY; CDR2 reads FYNNEI. Here the CDR3 reads CASSARRQRGLPEEFF. In DNA, the CDR3 is TGTGCCAGCAGTGCACGCCGACAGCGAGGACTACCCGAAGAGTTCTTC.

This clonotype showed up just once. V usage is TRBV19 and J usage is TRBJ2-7; TRBD1 agrees at 8 bases. From germline, CDR1 is LNHDA and CDR2 SQIVND (reference sequence). The V and J ends lost 7 bases and 6 bases, in that order; junction bases with no gene match: 14. The CDR3 extends over 15 amino acids. The CDR3 sequence is CASTFSITTGAEQYF. CDR3 bases: TGTGCCAGTACGTTTTCGATAACGACAGGGGCCGAGCAGTACTTC.

In its sample, this clonotype was seen many times. The CDR3 region has the DNA TGTGCCAGCACCAAAGGGGCGGGTCGGGGGGAGACCCAGTACTTC. As protein: CASTKGAGRGETQYF. This sequence joins TRBV6-1 and TRBJ2-5; tentatively, D is TRBD2 (6 bases). The ends were cut back, 7 bases at V and 5 bases at J, with 20 bases in the middle. CDR1 and CDR2 from the germline V gene are MNHNS and SASEGT. This CDR3 region has 15 residues.

This clonotype was detected many times. The chain recombines TRBV19 with TRBJ1-1, with D unresolved. The V and J ends lost 8 bases and 3 bases respectively, with 16 bases between them. Per germline, CDR1 LNHDA and CDR2 SQIVND (reference sequence). CDR3 size: 14 residues. CDR3 in amino acids: CASRTDLVHTEAFF. Here the CDR3 DNA reads TGTGCCAGTCGAACAGATCTCGTCCACACTGAAGCTTTCTTT. Combining the CDR3 with reference TRBV19 and TRBJ1-1 gives the whole variable domain DGGITQSPKYLFRKEGQNVTLSCEQNLNHDAMYWYRQDPGQGLRLIYYSQIVNDFQKGDIAEGYSVSREKKESFPLTVTSAQKNPTAFYLCASRTDLVHTEAFFGQGTRLTVV.

The CDR3, as DNA: TGTGCCAGTAGTATAGATCGGTGGGGAGTTGAAGCTTTCTTT. Encoded protein: CASSIDRWGVEAFF. The chain uses TRBV19 and TRBJ1-1; D ambiguous. V lost 0 bases, J lost 7 bases, and 12 bases lay in between. Per the germline V gene, CDR1 is LNHDA and CDR2 is SQIVND (reference sequence). This CDR3 comprises 14 residues.

The rearrangement uses TRBV11-3 and TRBJ2-7, with D tentatively TRBD1 or TRBD2 (6 bases each). With 3 bases removed from V and 6 bases from J, the gap between germline ends came to 15 bases. Germline values: CDR1 SGHNT, CDR2 YENEEA. The CDR3 totals 14 residues. CDR3 nucleotides: TGTGCCAGCAGCTTTCTCGGGGGCGGAGGCGAGCAGTACTTC. This gives the protein CASSFLGGGGEQYF.

The sample holds many counts of this clonotype. This chain uses TRBV20-1 with TRBJ1-1; possible D gene TRBD1, 6 bases. Germline V gene data show CDR1 as DFQATT and CDR2 as SNEGSKA (reference sequence). Trimming pared 6 bases from V and 4 bases from J, leaving 12 bases between. The CDR3 consists of 12 residues. CDR3 in amino acids: CSADTGSTEAFF. In nucleotides, the CDR3 is TGCAGTGCAGATACAGGGAGCACTGAAGCTTTCTTT.

Many counts were recorded for this clonotype. V and J are TRBV9 and TRBJ2-2, with TRBD2 matching 9 bases. The V and J ends lost 3 bases and 6 bases, in that order; junction bases with no gene match: 6. Germline CDR1 is SGDLS and CDR2 is YYNGEE. CDR3 length: 15 amino acids. The CDR3, as DNA: TGTGCCAGCAGCGACGGGACTAGCTTGGCCGGGGAGCTGTTTTTT. Protein: CASSDGTSLAGELFF.